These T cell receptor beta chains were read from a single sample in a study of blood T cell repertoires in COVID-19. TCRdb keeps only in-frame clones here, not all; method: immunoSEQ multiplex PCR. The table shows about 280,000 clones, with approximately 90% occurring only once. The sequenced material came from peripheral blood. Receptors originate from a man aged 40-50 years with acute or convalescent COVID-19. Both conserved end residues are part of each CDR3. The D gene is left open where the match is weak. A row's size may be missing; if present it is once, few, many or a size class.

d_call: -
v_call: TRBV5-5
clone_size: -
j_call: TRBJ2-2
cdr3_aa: CASSRPAVNTGELFF
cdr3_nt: TGTGCCAGCAGCCGGCCGGCGGTGAACACCGGGGAGCTGTTTTTT

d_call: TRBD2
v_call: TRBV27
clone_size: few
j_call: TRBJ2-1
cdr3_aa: CASSLGSVLAGDNEQFF
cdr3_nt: TGTGCCAGCAGTCTAGGGTCTGTACTAGCGGGGGACAATGAGCAGTTCTTC

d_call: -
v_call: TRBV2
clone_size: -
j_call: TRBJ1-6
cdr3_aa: CASSDQLDSPLHF
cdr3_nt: TGTGCCAGCAGTGACCAGCTAGATTCACCCCTCCACTTT

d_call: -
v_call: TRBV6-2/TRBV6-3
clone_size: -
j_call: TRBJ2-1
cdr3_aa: CASSYQVPEQFF
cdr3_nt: TGTGCCAGCAGTTACCAGGTTCCTGAGCAGTTCTTC

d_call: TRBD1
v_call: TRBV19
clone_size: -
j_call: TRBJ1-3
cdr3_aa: CASSIEGPGTVSGNTIYF
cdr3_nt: TGTGCCAGTAGTATAGAAGGTCCCGGGACAGTCTCTGGAAACACCATATATTTT

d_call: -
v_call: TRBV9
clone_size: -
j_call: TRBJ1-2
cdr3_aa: CASSVFGRGAGDHYGYTF
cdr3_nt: TGTGCCAGCAGCGTATTTGGCCGGGGGGCAGGAGATCACTATGGCTACACCTTC

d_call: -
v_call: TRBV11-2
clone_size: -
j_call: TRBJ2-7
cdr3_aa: CASSLSGRGTREQYF
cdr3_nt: TGTGCCAGCAGCTTAAGTGGCAGGGGGACTCGCGAGCAGTACTTC

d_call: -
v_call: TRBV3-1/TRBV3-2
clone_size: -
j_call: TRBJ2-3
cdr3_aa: CASSQGAGYTDTQYF
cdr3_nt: TGTGCCAGCAGCCAAGGGGCAGGCTACACAGATACGCAGTATTTT

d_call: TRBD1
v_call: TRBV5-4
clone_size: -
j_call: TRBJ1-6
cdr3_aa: CASSLRGTGYFGNSPLHF
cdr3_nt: TGTGCCAGCAGCTTGCGTGGGACAGGGTATTTCGGGAATTCACCCCTCCACTTT

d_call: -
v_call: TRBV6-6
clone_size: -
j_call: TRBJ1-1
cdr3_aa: CASSYSLYQGNTEAFF
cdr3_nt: TGTGCCAGCAGTTACTCCCTGTACCAGGGGAACACTGAAGCTTTCTTT

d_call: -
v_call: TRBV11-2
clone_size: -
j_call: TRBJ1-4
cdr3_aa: CASSLRGAATNEKLFF
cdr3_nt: TGTGCCAGCAGCTTACGGGGGGCCGCAACTAATGAAAAACTGTTTTTT

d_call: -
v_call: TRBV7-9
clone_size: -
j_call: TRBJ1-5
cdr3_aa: CASSYSGPPNQPQHF
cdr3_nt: TGTGCCAGCAGTTACTCAGGTCCCCCTAATCAGCCCCAGCATTTT

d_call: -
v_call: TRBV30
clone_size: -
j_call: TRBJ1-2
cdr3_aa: CAWSVGGSSYGYTF
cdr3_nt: TGTGCCTGGAGTGTGGGAGGGAGCAGCTATGGCTACACCTTC

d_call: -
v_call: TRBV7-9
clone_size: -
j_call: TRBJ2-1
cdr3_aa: CATPSPHNEQFF
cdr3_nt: TGTGCCACTCCTTCCCCCCACAATGAGCAGTTCTTC

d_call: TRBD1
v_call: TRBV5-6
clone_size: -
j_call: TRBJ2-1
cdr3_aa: CASSFGTGGSNEQFF
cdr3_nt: TGTGCCAGCAGCTTCGGGACAGGGGGAAGCAATGAGCAGTTCTTC

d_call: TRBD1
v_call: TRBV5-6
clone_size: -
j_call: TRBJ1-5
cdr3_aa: CASSLRQGGQPQHF
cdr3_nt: TGTGCCAGCAGCCTTAGACAGGGTGGTCAGCCCCAGCATTTT

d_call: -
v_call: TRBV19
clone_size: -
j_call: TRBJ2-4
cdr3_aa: CASSIGGLAKNIQYF
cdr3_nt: TGTGCCAGTAGTATTGGCGGGTTAGCCAAAAACATTCAGTACTTC

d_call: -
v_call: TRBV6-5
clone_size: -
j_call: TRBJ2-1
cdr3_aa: CASRLWGTPDNEQFF
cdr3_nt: TGTGCCAGCAGGCTATGGGGGACTCCGGACAATGAGCAGTTCTTC

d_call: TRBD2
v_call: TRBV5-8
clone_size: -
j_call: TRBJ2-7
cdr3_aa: CASSEPGLGGGEQYF
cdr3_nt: TGTGCCAGCAGCGAACCGGGACTAGGAGGGGGCGAGCAGTACTTC

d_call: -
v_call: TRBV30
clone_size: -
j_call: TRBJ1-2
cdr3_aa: CAWSVDLRANYGYTF
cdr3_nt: TGTGCCTGGAGTGTAGATCTGAGGGCTAACTATGGCTACACCTTC

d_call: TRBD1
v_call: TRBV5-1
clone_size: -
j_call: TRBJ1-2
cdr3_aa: CASSLDPGTALGYTF
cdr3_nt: TGCGCCAGCAGCTTGGATCCCGGGACAGCCCTTGGCTACACCTTC

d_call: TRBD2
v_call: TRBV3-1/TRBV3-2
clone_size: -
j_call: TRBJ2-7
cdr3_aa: CASSQDGTGTSSYEQYF
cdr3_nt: TGTGCCAGCAGCCAAGATGGAACAGGGACTAGCTCCTACGAGCAGTACTTC

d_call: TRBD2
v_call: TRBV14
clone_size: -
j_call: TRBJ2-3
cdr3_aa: CASSQEYGGADTQYF
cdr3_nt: TGTGCCAGCAGCCAAGAGTACGGGGGGGCAGATACGCAGTATTTT

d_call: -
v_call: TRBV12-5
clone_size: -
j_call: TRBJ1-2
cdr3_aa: CASGPRDGYTF
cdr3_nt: TGTGCTAGTGGTCCCCGGGATGGCTACACCTTC

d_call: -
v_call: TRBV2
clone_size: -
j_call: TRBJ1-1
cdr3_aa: CASSEIPSTEAFF
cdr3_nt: TGTGCCAGCAGTGAAATCCCCTCCACTGAAGCTTTCTTT

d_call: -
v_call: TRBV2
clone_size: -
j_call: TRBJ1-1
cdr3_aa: CASSDRSLNTEAFF
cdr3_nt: TGTGCCAGCAGTGACCGGAGCCTGAACACTGAAGCTTTCTTT

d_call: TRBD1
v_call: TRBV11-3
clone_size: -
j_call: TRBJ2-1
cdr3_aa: CASSARQGWNEQFF
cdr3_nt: TGTGCCAGCAGCGCCCGACAGGGTTGGAATGAGCAGTTCTTC

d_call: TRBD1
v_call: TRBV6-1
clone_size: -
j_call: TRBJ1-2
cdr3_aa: CASSESWTGAIDGYTF
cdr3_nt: TGTGCCAGCAGTGAAAGTTGGACAGGGGCGATCGATGGCTACACCTTC

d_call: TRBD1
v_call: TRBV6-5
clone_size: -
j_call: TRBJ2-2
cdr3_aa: CAFRDSLTGELFF
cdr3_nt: TGTGCCTTTAGGGACAGCCTAACCGGGGAGCTGTTTTTT

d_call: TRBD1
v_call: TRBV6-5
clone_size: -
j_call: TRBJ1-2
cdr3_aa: CASSSRTGRNYGYTF
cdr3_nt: TGTGCCAGCAGTAGCCGGACAGGGAGGAACTATGGCTACACCTTC

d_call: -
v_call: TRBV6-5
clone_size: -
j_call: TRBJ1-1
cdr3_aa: CASSSQPGLGDTEAFF
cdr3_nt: TGTGCCAGCAGTTCTCAGCCGGGACTAGGGGACACTGAAGCTTTCTTT

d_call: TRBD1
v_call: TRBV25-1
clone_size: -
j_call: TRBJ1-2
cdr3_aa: CASTSPGQGVSGYTF
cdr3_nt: TGTGCCAGCACCTCCCCCGGGCAGGGGGTAAGTGGCTACACCTTC

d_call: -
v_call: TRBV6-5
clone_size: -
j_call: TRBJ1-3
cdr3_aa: CASSTGISGNTIYF
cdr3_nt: TGTGCCAGCAGTACAGGAATCTCTGGAAACACCATATATTTT

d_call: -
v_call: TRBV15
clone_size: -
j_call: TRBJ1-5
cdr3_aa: CATSRESGGNQPQHF
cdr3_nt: TGTGCCACCAGCAGAGAATCAGGGGGCAATCAGCCCCAGCATTTT

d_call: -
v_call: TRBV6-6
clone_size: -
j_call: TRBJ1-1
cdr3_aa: CASSPGRDTEAFF
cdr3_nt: TGTGCCAGCAGTCCAGGGAGGGACACTGAAGCTTTCTTT